This T cell receptor (beta chain) is from a study of blood T cells in healthy people across ages. A second about 7 to 12 cycle PCR used barcoded and J-beta primers. TCRdb redid the calling of the 5' RACE reads with MiXCR, one entry per CDR3 protein. This table holds some 1.8 million distinct CDR3 sequences, about two fifths found once. This clonotype was observed a few times. V was shortened by 1 base and J by 4 bases, with 8 bases between the two germline ends. Germline V CDR1 and CDR2: SGHDT, YYEEEE. The CDR3 is 13 amino acids. The sequence came from a human donor in good health. The rearrangement joins TRBV5-6 to TRBJ1-2; no clear D. The sample taken for sequencing was blood. CDR3 nucleotides: TGTGCCAGCAGCTTGAGACGGATCTATGGCTACACCTTC. It is translated as CASSLRRIYGYTF.